Sequencing of this TCR beta chain was carried out in a study of blood T cell repertoires in COVID-19. Study details: The United States, Italy and Spain supplied acute and convalescent COVID-19 samples. T cells, B-cell-depleted T cells, or PBMCs provided the cDNA or gDNA that served as material.

Germline V gene lookup returns CDR1 DFQATT and CDR2 SNEGSKA (reference sequence). The CDR3 contains 11 residues. Trimming shortened V by 4 bases and J by 7 bases, and 9 bases separated the two germline ends. Study processing details: Estimated nucleated cell counts came from reference gene primer amplification. The protocol was immunoSEQ multiplex PCR, while the TCRdb copy is restricted to in-frame clones and leaves out a portion. That table furnishes V, J and clone size, whereas the DNA furnished D and trimming. Of fewer than 150,000 clones listed, around 88% are singletons. The chain links TRBV20-1 to TRBJ2-3; tentatively, D is TRBD1 (6 bases). The receptor comes from a human donor in a cohort sampled during active COVID-19. Specimen: peripheral blood. The CDR3 DNA is TGCAGTGCTAACAGGGAAAATACGCAGTATTTT. It is translated as CSANRENTQYF.